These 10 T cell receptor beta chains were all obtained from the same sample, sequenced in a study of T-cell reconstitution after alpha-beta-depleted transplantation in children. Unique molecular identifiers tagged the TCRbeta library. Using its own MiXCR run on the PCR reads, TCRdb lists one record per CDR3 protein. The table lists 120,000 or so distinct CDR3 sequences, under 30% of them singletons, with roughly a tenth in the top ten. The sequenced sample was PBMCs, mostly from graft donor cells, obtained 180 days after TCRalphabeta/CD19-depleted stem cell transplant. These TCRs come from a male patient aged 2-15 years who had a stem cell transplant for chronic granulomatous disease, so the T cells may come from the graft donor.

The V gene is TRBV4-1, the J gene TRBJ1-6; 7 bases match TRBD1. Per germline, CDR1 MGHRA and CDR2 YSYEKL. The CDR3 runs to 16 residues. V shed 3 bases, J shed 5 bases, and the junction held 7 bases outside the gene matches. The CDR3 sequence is CASSHPAGGDNSPLHF. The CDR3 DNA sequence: TGCGCCAGCAGCCACCCGGCAGGGGGAGATAATTCACCCCTCCACTTT.

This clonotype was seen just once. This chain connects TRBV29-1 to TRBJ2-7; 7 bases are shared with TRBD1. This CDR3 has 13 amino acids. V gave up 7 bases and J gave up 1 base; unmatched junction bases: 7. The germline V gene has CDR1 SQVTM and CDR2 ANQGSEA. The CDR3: CSATRGNSYEQYF. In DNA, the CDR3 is TGCAGCGCTACCAGGGGGAATTCCTACGAGCAGTACTTC.

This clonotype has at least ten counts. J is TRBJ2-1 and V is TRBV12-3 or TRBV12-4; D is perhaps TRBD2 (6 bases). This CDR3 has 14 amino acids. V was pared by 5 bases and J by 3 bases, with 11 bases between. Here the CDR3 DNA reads TGTGCCAGCAGTCGCAGACTAGTCTACAATGAGCAGTTCTTC. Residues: CASSRRLVYNEQFF.

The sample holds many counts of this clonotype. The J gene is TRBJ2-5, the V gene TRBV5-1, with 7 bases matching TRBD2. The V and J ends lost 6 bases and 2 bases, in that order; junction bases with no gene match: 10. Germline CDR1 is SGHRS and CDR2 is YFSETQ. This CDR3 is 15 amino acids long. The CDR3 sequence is CASTTVGGWQETQYF. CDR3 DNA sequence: TGCGCCAGCACCACGGTCGGGGGGTGGCAAGAGACCCAGTACTTC.

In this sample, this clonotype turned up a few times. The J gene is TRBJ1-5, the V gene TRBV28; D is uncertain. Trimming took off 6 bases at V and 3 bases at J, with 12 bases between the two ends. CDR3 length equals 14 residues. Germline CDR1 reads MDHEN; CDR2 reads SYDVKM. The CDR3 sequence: CASRQRTLNQPQHF. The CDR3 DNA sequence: TGTGCCAGCAGGCAACGGACTCTCAATCAGCCCCAGCATTTT.

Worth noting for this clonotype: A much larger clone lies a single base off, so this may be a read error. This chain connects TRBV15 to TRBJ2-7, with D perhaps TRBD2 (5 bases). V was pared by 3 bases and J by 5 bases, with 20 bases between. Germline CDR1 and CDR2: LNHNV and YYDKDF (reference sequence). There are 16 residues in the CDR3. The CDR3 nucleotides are TGTGCCACCAGCAGTGCGGGTCCCCTTGAGAACCACGAGCAGTACTTC. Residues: CATSSAGPLENHEQYF.

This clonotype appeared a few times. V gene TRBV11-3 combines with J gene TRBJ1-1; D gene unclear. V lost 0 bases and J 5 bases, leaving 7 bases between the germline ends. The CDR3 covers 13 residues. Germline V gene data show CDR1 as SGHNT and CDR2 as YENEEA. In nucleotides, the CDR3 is TGTGCCAGCAGCTTAGAGGCGGAGACTGAAGCTTTCTTT. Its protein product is CASSLEAETEAFF.

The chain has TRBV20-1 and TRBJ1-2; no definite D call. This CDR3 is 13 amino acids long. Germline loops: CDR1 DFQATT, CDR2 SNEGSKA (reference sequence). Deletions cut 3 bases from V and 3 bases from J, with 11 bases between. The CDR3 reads CSASVGFDYGYTF. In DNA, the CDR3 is TGCAGTGCTAGTGTAGGATTCGACTATGGCTACACCTTC.

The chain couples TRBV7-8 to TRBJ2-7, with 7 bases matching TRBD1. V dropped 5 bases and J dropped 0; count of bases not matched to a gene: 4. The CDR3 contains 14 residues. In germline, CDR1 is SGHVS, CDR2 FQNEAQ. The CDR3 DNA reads TGTGCCAGCAGCCGGACAGGTAACTCCTACGAGCAGTACTTC. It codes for CASSRTGNSYEQYF.

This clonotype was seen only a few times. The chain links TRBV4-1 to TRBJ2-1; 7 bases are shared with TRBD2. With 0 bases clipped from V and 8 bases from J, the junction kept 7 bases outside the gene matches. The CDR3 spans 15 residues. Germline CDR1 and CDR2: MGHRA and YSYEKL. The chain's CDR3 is CASSQDSLAIDEQFF. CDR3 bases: TGCGCCAGCAGCCAAGATTCACTAGCGATCGATGAGCAGTTCTTC.